This T cell receptor (beta chain) was captured by sequencing in a study of cytomegalovirus exposure and HLA in healthy donors (dated by TCRdb to about 2017). With respect to the entire study: An earlier analysis of 587 of the donors reported 250 to 300 Gb of sequence data and roughly 110 million unique TCR beta sequences from 190 million or so T cells. An early release that covered about 600 HLA-typed donors contained about 290 gigabases of sequencing data and some 87 million unique TCR sequences. Among the roughly 400 genotyped donors, approximately 81% belonged to the genetic ancestry cluster associated with self-reported Caucasian donors. The study aimed to test whether signatures of past pathogen exposure could be identified by cataloging public T cell receptors. Using immunosequencing, the study profiled T cell repertoires from 500 to 800 subjects and related those repertoires to cytomegalovirus serostatus. Besides the first cohort of 666 subjects, a separate validation cohort made up of 120 different subjects was used. To predict cytomegalovirus infection status, the study combined high-throughput TCR immunosequencing, statistical association of individual TCRs with disease status, and machine learning. In a later analysis, previously published TCR beta repertoires from 670 or so donors were re-analyzed and high-resolution HLA genotyping was added so that TCR occurrence patterns could be studied. In the later analysis, no new phenotypic data were used to find candidate immune exposures; instead, reliance was placed on TCR beta sequences and their occurrence across donors. An earlier analysis of some 500 of the donors applied high-throughput TCR beta sequencing to assess whether each TCR beta V gene segment acted as functional or pseudogenic. Donor age, sex, ethnicity and CMV serostatus were compiled together with the repertoire data. A later genetic analysis took genome-wide SNP genotypes for 398 of the 666 donors and used that subset as a discovery cohort. All discovery cohort repertoires had been generated on a single sequencing platform. HLA typing covered class I and class II loci at four-digit resolution. Typing coverage differed by locus: A, B, C, DRB1 and DQB1 were typed in about 629-640 donors, DQA1 in about 550, DPA1 in some 570, and DPB1 in 450 to 480. Several DR-DQ haplotypes were handled as single units for association and clustering because linkage in the cohort was strong. Across approximately 400 genotyped donors of the cohort, an average of about 240,000 unique TCR beta nucleotide sequences per donor were sequenced, and roughly a sixth of those sequences were non-productive. The study at large found these results: Across donors, most TCR sequences were observed very rarely, whereas some public TCRs were present in many individuals. For the cohort, immune exposure information was limited to CMV serostatus. A later analysis found that most CMV-associated TCR beta chains appeared HLA-restricted, with HLA associations seemingly driven largely by CMV exposure. Broadly in line with IMGT annotations, most TCR beta V segments showed up in productive rearrangements about 87% or about 30% of the time in an earlier analysis of 450 to 750 of the donors. A later genetic analysis reported fewer N-insertions in productive TCRs among donors in an Asian-associated ancestry cluster than the approximately 670-donor mean. When HLA alleles, especially DR and DQ, strongly co-occurred, attributing TCR associations to individual alleles was difficult. In vitro tests confirmed that three of the cytomegalovirus-associated TCR beta chains recognize cytomegalovirus antigens. The earlier analysis of almost 600 of the donors excluded approximately 17 rarely observed V segments, including chromosome 9 orphons, because counts were too low. A further reported finding was that TCR beta sequences accurately predicted the HLA-A and HLA-B alleles for most subjects in the first cohort. In a later analysis, more than 15,000 TCR beta sequences were associated with specific HLA alleles at a false discovery rate of 0.05. HLA typing was unavailable for some donors at each locus, so association tests used only the typed subset. Presence/absence analyses assumed roughly uniform sequencing depth across donors, an assumption that may not hold. The study listed approximately 160 TCR beta chains as associated with cytomegalovirus. The classifier was reported to diagnose cytomegalovirus status with high specificity and sensitivity in both the original and validation cohorts. Only TCR beta chains were sequenced in this cohort, and the absence of alpha or paired-chain data limited detectable features. The authors suggested that the approach could potentially be generalized to other disease states and immunological phenotypes. In a later analysis, several top co-occurrence clusters were reported to appear linked to parvovirus B19, influenza, CMV and Epstein-Barr virus. Compared with equally common non-associated chains, HLA-associated TCR beta chains in a later analysis were more clonally expanded and had lower generation probabilities. A later analysis found that TCR association rates varied across HLA loci, with DRB1 alleles showing the most associated TCRs and HLA-C alleles the fewest. A cluster of highly shared sequence variants was judged likely to represent a technical artifact of the sequencing pipeline. Correlated functional status among segregating V segments might be attributable to linkage disequilibrium, but an unknown experimental factor could not be ruled out. Because the 87-base-pair reads could not distinguish some IMGT-functional V segments, including TRBV6-2 and TRBV6-3, those segments were excluded. V-gene and J-gene trimming of TCR beta chains was associated with a missense DCLRE1C variant in a later genetic analysis, and the association was replicated in an independent cohort.

Of note for this clone: The antigen this receptor binds is unknown. No qualities accompany the bases; no much larger clone lies one base away.

The CDR3 starts with the cysteine, ends with the phenylalanine, and has 14 residues. Only the CDR3 part of the read is kept: 42 bases, read in frame from the first base. CDR1 and CDR2 are read off the germline V gene (reference sequence) as GTSNPN and SVGIG. Germline trimming: 2 bases from V, 4 bases from J; junction bases outside gene matches: 4. The library was built by means of the immunoSEQ multiplex PCR assay. The multiplex PCR relied on a mix of 60 forward primers for TCR Vbeta segments and 13 reverse primers for TCR Jbeta segments. The CDR3 region of rearranged TCR beta genes was amplified from genomic DNA with a multiplex PCR assay. The Illumina HiSeq System was used to sequence the amplified TCR beta libraries as 87-base-pair reads. The authors processed their data as follows. A later analysis counted some 80 million unique TCR beta chains across the 690 or so repertoires, and approximately 11 million of these chains were shared by at least two donors. Raw reads were error-corrected and collapsed into unique sequences with a nearest-neighbor algorithm that merged closely related sequences to remove PCR and sequencing errors. CDR3 sequences were aligned to IMGT reference sequences to assign V, D and J gene segments. For a sequence to be retained, at least a six-nucleotide match to both a V gene segment and a J gene segment was required. A rearrangement counted as productive if the CDR3 had no stop codons and remained in frame with V and J, and every other rearrangement counted as non-productive. Following IMGT convention, CDR3 was defined as the stretch from the second conserved V-encoded cysteine up to the conserved J-encoded phenylalanine. Sequences without an unambiguous match to a single V gene segment were excluded from the earlier analysis of a few hundred of the donors. An earlier analysis of a few hundred of the donors called V segments functional above 56.7% productive rearrangements and segregating when the between-donor standard deviation exceeded 5%. To diagnose cytomegalovirus status from the catalog of TCR beta chain sequences, a statistical classification framework was built. V and J gene assignment, in a later analysis, came from comparing TCR nucleotide sequences with IMGT/GENE-DB human TR gene sequences. A later analysis assigned CDR3 sequences and most-parsimonious VDJ recombination scenarios with the TCRdist pipeline. In a later analysis, each TCR beta chain was defined by its CDR3 amino acid sequence together with its V-gene family, and reads without a unique V-gene family were excluded. A later analysis removed several hundred highly shared, low-generation-probability nucleotide sequences to deal with suspected cross-contamination and a sequencing artifact. A later analysis calculated a clonal expansion index for each public chain from normalized within-repertoire ranks of inferred template counts. Generation probabilities in a later analysis came from a VDJ recombination model fitted to out-of-frame rearrangements, and those results were checked against IGoR. In a later analysis, hypergeometric tests were used to score TCR-TCR, TCR-HLA and TCR-CMV co-occurrence, with a repertoire-size bias correction applied to TCR pairs. A later analysis estimated false discovery rates by permuting HLA or CMV assignments 20 times. In a later analysis, co-occurring TCRs were grouped using DBSCAN, and TCRdist sequence similarity was added for clustering within HLA-allele-positive subsets. For co-occurrence clustering, repertoires with fewer than 30,000 or more than 120,000 public chains were excluded, along with 5 or 6 repertoires with anomalous nucleotide sharing. TCRdb obtained this table from immuneACCESS and retained in-frame rearrangements with V and J assigned. These tables miss some clones; where compared with another copy, unresolved V genes account for less than half of the shortfall, and the remainder is unexplained. That table supplies the V and J calls and clone size; D and trimming were determined from the DNA. Recorded for this sample are roughly 45,000 clones; about 64% of them occurred a single time. Approximately 12% of the sample is held by the ten biggest clonotypes.

The cohort was made up of under 800 healthy bone marrow donors. All cohort members were sampled while nominally healthy, although unrecorded immune exposures were likely present. The donor tested CMV seropositive and was one of the 289 seropositive cohort members. A peripheral blood sample was collected from each donor, and TCR beta sequencing was performed on peripheral blood mononuclear cells. Genomic DNA was extracted from the blood cell samples with the Qiagen DNeasy Blood Extraction Kit. The clonotype was recovered from a man aged 55-75 years in good health and CMV-seropositive. Sequencing was done on a sample of PBMCs. Rearrangement joined TRBV30 to TRBJ2-1; 8 middle bases align to TRBD2. For the CDR3, the sequence is CAWSILAVYNEQFF. The nucleotide sequence reads as follows: TGTGCCTGGAGTATACTAGCGGTTTACAATGAGCAGTTCTTC.